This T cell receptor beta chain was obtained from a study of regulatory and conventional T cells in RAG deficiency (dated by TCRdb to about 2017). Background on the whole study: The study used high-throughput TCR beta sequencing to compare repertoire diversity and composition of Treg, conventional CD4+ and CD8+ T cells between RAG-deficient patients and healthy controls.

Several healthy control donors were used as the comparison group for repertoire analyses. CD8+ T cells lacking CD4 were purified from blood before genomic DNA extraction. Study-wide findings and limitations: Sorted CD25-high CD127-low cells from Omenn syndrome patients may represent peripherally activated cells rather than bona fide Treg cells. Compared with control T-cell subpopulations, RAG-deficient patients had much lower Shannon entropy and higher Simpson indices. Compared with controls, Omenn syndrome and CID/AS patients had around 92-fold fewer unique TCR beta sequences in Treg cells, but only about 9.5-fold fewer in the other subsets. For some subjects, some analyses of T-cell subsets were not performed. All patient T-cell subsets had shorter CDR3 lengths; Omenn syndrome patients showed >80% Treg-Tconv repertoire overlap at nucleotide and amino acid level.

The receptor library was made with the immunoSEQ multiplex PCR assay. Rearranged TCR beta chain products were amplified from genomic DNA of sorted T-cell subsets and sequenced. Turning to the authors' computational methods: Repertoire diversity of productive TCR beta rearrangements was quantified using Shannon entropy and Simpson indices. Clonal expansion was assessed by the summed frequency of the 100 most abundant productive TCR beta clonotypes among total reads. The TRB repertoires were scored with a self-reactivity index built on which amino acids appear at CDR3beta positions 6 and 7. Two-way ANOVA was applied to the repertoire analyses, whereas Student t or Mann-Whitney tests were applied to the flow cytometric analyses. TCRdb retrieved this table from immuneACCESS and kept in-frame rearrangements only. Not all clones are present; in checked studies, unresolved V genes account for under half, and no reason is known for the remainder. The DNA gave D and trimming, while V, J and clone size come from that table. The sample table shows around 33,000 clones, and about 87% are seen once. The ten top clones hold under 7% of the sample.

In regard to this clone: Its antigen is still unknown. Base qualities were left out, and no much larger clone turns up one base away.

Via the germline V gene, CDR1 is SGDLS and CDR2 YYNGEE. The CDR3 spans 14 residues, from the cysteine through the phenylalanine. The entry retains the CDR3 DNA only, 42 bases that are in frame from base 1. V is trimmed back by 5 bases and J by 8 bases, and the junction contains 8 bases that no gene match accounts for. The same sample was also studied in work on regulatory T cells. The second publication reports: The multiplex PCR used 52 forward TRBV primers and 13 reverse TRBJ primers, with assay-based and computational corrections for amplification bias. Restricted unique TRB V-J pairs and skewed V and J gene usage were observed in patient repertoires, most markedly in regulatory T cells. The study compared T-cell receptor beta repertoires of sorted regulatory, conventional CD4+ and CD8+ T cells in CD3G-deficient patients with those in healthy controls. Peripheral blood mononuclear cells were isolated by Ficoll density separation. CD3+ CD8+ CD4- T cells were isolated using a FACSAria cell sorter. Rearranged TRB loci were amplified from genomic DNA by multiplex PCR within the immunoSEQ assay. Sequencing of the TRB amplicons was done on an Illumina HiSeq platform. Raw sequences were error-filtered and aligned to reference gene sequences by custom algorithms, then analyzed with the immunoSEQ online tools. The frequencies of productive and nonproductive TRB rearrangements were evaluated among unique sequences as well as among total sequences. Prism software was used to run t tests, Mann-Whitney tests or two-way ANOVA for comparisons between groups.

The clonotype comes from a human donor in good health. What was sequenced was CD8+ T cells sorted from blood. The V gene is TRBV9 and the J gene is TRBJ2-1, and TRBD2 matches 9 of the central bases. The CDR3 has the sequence CASSVSGSPDEQFF. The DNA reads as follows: TGTGCCAGCAGTGTTAGCGGGAGTCCCGATGAGCAGTTCTTC.